This TCR beta chain came from a study of blood T cells in healthy people across ages. Overall study results and limits: Nothing was known about donor CMV status, and this possibly confounded expanded clonotype changes. No conclusive comparison of naive versus antigen-experienced cells was possible with unsorted PBMCs.

Each donor's blood draw was approximately 10 milliliters of peripheral blood. Samples each yielded at least 5 micrograms of total RNA. For the second PCR, which ran for roughly 6 to 12 cycles, a sample-barcoded 5' primer and a J-beta primer mix were used. One entry per CDR3 protein, called by TCRdb with MiXCR from the 5' RACE reads. The sample includes hundreds of thousands of distinct CDR3 sequences, about 56% of them seen just once. The V end was cut by 7 bases, the J end by 2 bases, with 8 bases between. The CDR3 is 12 residues long. Germline V lookup: CDR1 MNHEY, CDR2 SVGEGT. Concerning this clonotype itself: Antigen unknown.

V and J are TRBV6-2 or TRBV6-3 and TRBJ1-2; D is unclear. The TCR originated in a man aged 35 to 55 in good health. The sequenced sample was blood. CDR3 protein: CASTDGNYGYTF. The CDR3 region has the DNA TGTGCCAGCACCGACGGGAACTATGGCTACACCTTC.